This T cell receptor (beta chain) was sequenced during a study of cytomegalovirus exposure and HLA in healthy donors. Study-wide findings and caveats: The dataset shows that most TCR sequences were rare, while some public TCRs occurred in many donors. The authors confirmed in vitro that three CMV-associated chains were specific for CMV antigens. That first-cohort TCR clusters tended to co-occur in the 100 to 150 validation repertoires was found in a later analysis. Cytomegalovirus association was assigned to 170 or so TCR beta chains.

Remarks on this clone: The antigen is not known.

Here immunoSEQ multiplex PCR was the method, and the copy in TCRdb shows in-frame clones only, minus some. The repertoire consists of fewer than 400,000 clones, with 88% occurring once and the leading ten covering approximately 0.95%. The CDR3 runs to 13 residues. Germline CDR1 LNHDA, CDR2 SQIVND (reference sequence). Trimming shortened V by 5 bases and J by 1 base, and 8 bases separated the two germline ends. The TCR originated in a man aged 25 to 40 in good health and CMV-seronegative. Specimen: PBMCs. The chain couples TRBV19 to TRBJ1-1; the D is unclear. CDR3 sequence: CASSWRENTEAFF. The CDR3 nucleotides read TGTGCCAGTAGTTGGCGGGAGAACACTGAAGCTTTCTTT.